The 32 T cell receptor beta chains given below trace back to one sample, sequenced in a study of OX40 agonist ivuxolimab in advanced cancers. Clones were sequenced by immunoSEQ multiplex PCR, and TCRdb holds only the in-frame ones, with some missing. The data hold approximately 90,000 clones, with 70% to 90% observed a single time. The source material was CD4+ or CD8+ T cells sorted from blood, sampled in a trial of the OX40 agonist ivuxolimab. The receptors come from an adult with an advanced solid tumor such as melanoma, head and neck, liver or kidney cancer.

This sequence joins TRBV19 and TRBJ2-7; D may match TRBD1 or TRBD2 (5 bases each). CDR3 size: 16 residues. Germline V gives CDR1 LNHDA, CDR2 SQIVND (reference sequence). The germline V and J ends were trimmed by 0 bases and 1 base, with 13 bases remaining between them. Here the CDR3 DNA reads TGTGCCAGTAGTATAGATGTGGGACGGAGGTCCTACGAGCAGTACTTC. Protein sequence: CASSIDVGRRSYEQYF.

The chain uses TRBV7-8 and TRBJ1-2; D remains unclear. With 1 base removed from V and 6 bases from J, the gap between germline ends came to 12 bases. CDR1 and CDR2 from the germline V gene are SGHVS and FQNEAQ. The CDR3 loop spans 14 amino acids. CDR3 DNA: TGTGCCAGCAGCTTAGTAGGTGACAAAAATGGCTACACCTTC. As protein: CASSLVGDKNGYTF.

V usage is TRBV7-2 and J usage is TRBJ2-1; 9 bases are a match to TRBD2. V trimming: 0 bases; J trimming: 4 bases; junction bases outside the gene matches: 4. The CDR3 length is 16 residues. The germline gives CDR1 SGHTA, CDR2 FQGNSA. The CDR3 sequence is CASSLAAGGRYNEQFF. CDR3 sequence (DNA): TGTGCCAGCAGCTTAGCAGCGGGGGGTAGGTACAATGAGCAGTTCTTC.

V is TRBV7-3 and J is TRBJ2-2; 9 bases match TRBD1. Trimming at V came to 2 bases and at J to 4 bases, leaving 8 bases not matched to a gene. The CDR3 totals 17 residues. From germline, CDR1 is SGHTA and CDR2 FQGTGA. The CDR3 is CASSLLGQGPVTGELFF. The CDR3 DNA follows: TGTGCCAGCAGCTTACTAGGACAGGGGCCCGTCACCGGGGAGCTGTTTTTT.

The V call is TRBV4-3, the J call TRBJ2-7; D gene ambiguous. CDR1 and CDR2 (germline): LGHNA, YSLEER. The CDR3 sequence is 13 residues long. With 0 bases removed from V and 1 base from J, the gap between germline ends came to 4 bases. For the CDR3, the DNA is TGCGCCAGCAGCCAAGAGAGGTCCTACGAGCAGTACTTC. This sequence encodes CASSQERSYEQYF.

This chain joins TRBV5-4 and TRBJ2-7; no firm D call. The length of the CDR3 is 12 residues. The ends were cut back, 2 bases at V and 2 bases at J, with 5 bases in the middle. Per germline, CDR1 SGHNT and CDR2 YYREEE (reference sequence). CDR3 in amino acids: CASSFNAYEQYF. DNA of the CDR3: TGTGCCAGCAGCTTCAACGCCTACGAGCAGTACTTC. Drawing the rest from reference TRBV5-4 and TRBJ2-7, the complete variable domain is ETGVTQSPTHLIKTRGQQVTLRCSSQSGHNTVSWYQQALGQGPQFIFQYYREEENGRGNFPPRFSGLQFPNYSSELNVNALELDDSALYLCASSFNAYEQYFGPGTRLTVT.

The chain uses TRBV4-1 and TRBJ2-7; 8 nucleotides align to TRBD2. With 5 bases clipped from V and 2 bases from J, the junction kept 11 bases outside the gene matches. The CDR3 spans 16 residues. Germline V lookup: CDR1 MGHRA, CDR2 YSYEKL. The CDR3 DNA follows: TGCGCCAGCAGCTGGGGGCGGGGGGTGCTCACCTACGAGCAGTACTTC. Its protein is CASSWGRGVLTYEQYF.

The genes are TRBV5-4 and TRBJ1-5; tentatively, D is TRBD1 (5 bases). Germline CDR1 reads SGHNT; CDR2 reads YYREEE (reference sequence). The CDR3 consists of 13 residues. Trimming left V 8 bases short and J 0 bases short, with 9 bases between. This CDR3 is CARDNFSNQPQHF. In DNA, the CDR3 is TGTGCCAGGGACAATTTTAGCAATCAGCCCCAGCATTTT.

The V gene is TRBV6-8, the J gene TRBJ1-6; D may be TRBD1 (6 bases). CDR3 size: 15 residues. V lost 5 bases, J lost 9 bases, and 17 bases lay in between. The germline V gene has CDR1 MNHGY and CDR2 SAAAGT. CDR3 in amino acids: CASSHFRSRGSPLHF. CDR3 coding DNA: TGTGCCAGCAGTCACTTCAGATCCAGGGGTTCACCCCTCCACTTT.

This clone was detected only a few times. The CDR3 sequence is CAWTFVGTGTYLNSPLHF. The CDR3 nucleotides read TGTGCCTGGACCTTTGTGGGGACCGGGACCTACCTTAATTCACCCCTCCACTTT. The chain recombines TRBV30 with TRBJ1-6; a weak D match, TRBD1 (5 bases). Deletions cut 4 bases from V and 6 bases from J, with 25 bases between. The CDR3 totals 18 residues. The germline V gene encodes CDR1 GTSNPN and CDR2 SVGIG (reference sequence).

The chain recombines TRBV19 with TRBJ2-5; 12 nucleotides match TRBD1. V shed 3 bases, J shed 5 bases, and the junction held 10 bases outside the gene matches. Per germline, CDR1 LNHDA and CDR2 SQIVND (reference sequence). The CDR3 consists of 17 residues. The DNA for the CDR3 is TGTGCCAGTAGTATTTCGCCGGGACAGGGGGCAGGGGAGACCCAGTACTTC. Its translation is CASSISPGQGAGETQYF.

This chain connects TRBV6-5 to TRBJ2-7; TRBD2 aligns across 9 bases. The CDR3 has 16 residues. Trimming removed 0 bases from V and 0 bases from J; junction bases left unmatched: 3. Germline-derived CDR1 and CDR2 are MNHEY and SVGAGI. CDR3 sequence: CASSYSTGLASYEQYF. DNA of the CDR3: TGTGCCAGCAGTTACTCTACGGGACTAGCCTCCTACGAGCAGTACTTC.

This chain links TRBV18 with TRBJ1-1; no clear D. Per germline, CDR1 KGHSH and CDR2 LQKENI. The CDR3 has 14 residues. V was trimmed by 3 bases and J by 1 base, leaving 9 bases between them. CDR3 in amino acids: CASSPLTQNTEAFF. DNA of the CDR3: TGTGCCAGCTCACCTCTTACACAGAACACTGAAGCTTTCTTT.

This chain links TRBV7-3 with TRBJ1-1; no clear D. CDR3 length: 13 residues. Germline V lookup: CDR1 SGHTA, CDR2 FQGTGA. V lost 5 bases to trimming and J lost 6 bases, with 13 bases between them. This CDR3 is CASSPAGEAEAFF. CDR3 in DNA: TGTGCCAGCAGCCCAGCCGGGGAGGCTGAAGCTTTCTTT.

The chain couples TRBV23-1 to TRBJ2-7, with 7 bases lining up with TRBD1. TRBV23-1 is labeled an ORF, and its function is uncertain. The J segment lost 2 bases and the V segment lost 2 bases, leaving 12 bases of the junction unmatched. The CDR3 length is 17 residues. The CDR3 DNA sequence: TGCGCCAGCAGTCAACCAGCGGCGGACAGGCGAGCCTACGAGCAGTACTTC. Translation: CASSQPAADRRAYEQYF.

The chain links TRBV27 to TRBJ2-3; no clear D gene. Germline assignment: CDR1 MNHEY and CDR2 SMNVEV (reference sequence). The V and J ends lost 5 bases and 4 bases respectively, with 13 bases between them. The CDR3 is made up of 14 amino acids. The CDR3 sequence: CASSARHPSDTQYF. The CDR3 DNA sequence: TGTGCCAGCAGTGCCCGCCACCCCTCAGATACGCAGTATTTT.

In its sample, this clone was seen a few times. V gene TRBV30 combines with J gene TRBJ1-1, with 7 bases fitting TRBD1. This CDR3 contains 14 residues. Germline V gene lookup returns CDR1 GTSNPN and CDR2 SVGIG (reference sequence). V dropped 3 bases and J dropped 5; count of bases not matched to a gene: 9. For the CDR3, the DNA is TGTGCCTGGAGCCACAGGGGAAGGAGGACTGAAGCTTTCTTT. It is translated as CAWSHRGRRTEAFF.

The chain joins TRBV28 to TRBJ1-6, with TRBD1 as a possible D gene (5 bases). Trimming shortened V by 7 bases and J by 5 bases, and 12 bases separated the two germline ends. CDR3 length: 14 residues. Looked up from germline, CDR1 is MDHEN and CDR2 is SYDVKM. DNA for the CDR3: TGTGCCAGCACCGGGGCTCCTCATAATTCACCCCTCCACTTT. As protein: CASTGAPHNSPLHF.

V gene TRBV19 combines with J gene TRBJ1-3; 8 bases map to TRBD1. The CDR3 has 14 residues. Per germline, CDR1 LNHDA and CDR2 SQIVND (reference sequence). Trimming cost V 8 bases and J 0 bases; bases outside gene matches: 3. CDR3 amino acids: CASDRGTSGNTIYF. The CDR3, as DNA: TGTGCCAGTGACAGGGGAACCTCTGGAAACACCATATATTTT.

V gene TRBV5-4 combines with J gene TRBJ2-3; 10 nucleotides line up with TRBD1. The CDR3 contains 18 residues. V trimming: 0 bases; J trimming: 0 bases; junction bases outside the gene matches: 7. CDR1 and CDR2 from the germline V gene are SGHNT and YYREEE (reference sequence). The CDR3 sequence is CASSLETGGMGSTDTQYF. DNA for the CDR3: TGTGCCAGCAGCTTGGAGACAGGGGGCATGGGTAGCACAGATACGCAGTATTTT.

This chain joins TRBV7-9 and TRBJ1-1; tentatively, D is TRBD1 (6 bases). Trimming removed 1 base from V and 1 base from J, with 10 bases in between. CDR3 length: 15 residues. Looked up from germline, CDR1 is SEHNR and CDR2 is FQNEAQ (reference sequence). The CDR3 DNA follows: TGTGCCAGCAGCTTAGGTCGGGGGGCGAACACTGAAGCTTTCTTT. Amino acid sequence: CASSLGRGANTEAFF. Full variable domain (rest looked up from reference TRBV7-9 and TRBJ1-1): DTGVSQNPRHKITKRGQNVTFRCDPISEHNRLYWYRQTLGQGPEFLTYFQNEAQLEKSRLLSDRFSAERPKGSFSTLEIQRTEQGDSAMYLCASSLGRGANTEAFFGQGTRLTVV.

The CDR3 DNA reads TGCGCCAGCAGCTTCGGGACGGCGGGGGGTCTAGATACGCAGTATTTT. Its translation: CASSFGTAGGLDTQYF. The chain couples TRBV5-1 to TRBJ2-3; 8 bases are shared with TRBD2. This CDR3 has 16 amino acids. The V and J ends lost 2 bases and 5 bases, in that order; junction bases with no gene match: 10. The germline V gene has CDR1 SGHRS and CDR2 YFSETQ.

The rearrangement links TRBV7-8 to TRBJ2-7; 8 nucleotides match TRBD2. V lost 2 bases and J lost 0; bases outside the gene matches: 3. Germline V gene data show CDR1 as SGHVS and CDR2 as FQNEAQ. This CDR3 has 15 amino acids. CDR3 residues: CASSLRGGFSYEQYF. The CDR3 coding sequence is TGTGCCAGCAGCTTACGCGGGGGGTTCTCCTACGAGCAGTACTTC.

The rearrangement links TRBV18 to TRBJ2-7, with 8 bases fitting TRBD2. V lost 3 bases and J lost 5; bases outside the gene matches: 6. The CDR3 sequence is 14 residues long. Germline V gene lookup returns CDR1 KGHSH and CDR2 LQKENI. The CDR3 sequence: CASSPSGTRNEQYF. CDR3 nucleotide sequence: TGTGCCAGCTCACCCTCCGGGACTAGAAACGAGCAGTACTTC.

The chain carries TRBV7-2 and TRBJ2-7; no clear D gene. The germline V and J ends were trimmed by 6 bases and 2 bases, with 8 bases remaining between them. The CDR3 length is 12 residues. CDR1 and CDR2 from the germline V gene are SGHTA and FQGNSA. CDR3: CASSSNPYEQYF. The CDR3 coding sequence is TGTGCCAGCAGTTCCAACCCCTACGAGCAGTACTTC.

The chain couples TRBV5-1 to TRBJ2-7; D remains ambiguous. CDR1 is SGHRS and CDR2 is YFSETQ in the germline V gene. The V end lost 0 bases, the J end lost 0 bases, and 10 bases lay between the germline ends. The CDR3 runs to 15 residues. The CDR3 nucleotides are TGCGCCAGCAGCTTGGTAAGGGCATCCTCCTACGAGCAGTACTTC. Encoded protein: CASSLVRASSYEQYF. Based on the CDR3 plus reference TRBV5-1 and TRBJ2-7, the full variable domain is KAGVTQTPRYLIKTRGQQVTLSCSPISGHRSVSWYQQTPGQGLQFLFEYFSETQRNKGNFPGRFSGRQFSNSRSEMNVSTLELGDSALYLCASSLVRASSYEQYFGPGTRLTVT.

With regard to this clone: Sequence at one end of the junction differs from germline and may be a read error. This chain joins TRBV7-7 and TRBJ2-1, with D perhaps TRBD2 (7 bases). Germline values: CDR1 SSHAT, CDR2 FNYEAQ (reference sequence). CDR3 length equals 15 residues. The DNA for the CDR3 is TGTGCTAGCAGCCCGATGTTCGGCGGGGGCCATGAGCAGTTCTTC. Protein sequence: CASSPMFGGGHEQFF.

The gene calls are TRBV5-1 and TRBJ2-3, with D possibly being TRBD1 (6 bases). CDR1 and CDR2 from the germline V gene are SGHRS and YFSETQ. The CDR3 is 16 amino acids. V lost 7 bases and J lost 3, with 21 bases in between. Here the CDR3 DNA reads TGCGCCAGCCTCCCTAGTGTACAGGGTTATACAGATACGCAGTATTTT. This codes for CASLPSVQGYTDTQYF. The whole variable domain, remainder taken from reference TRBV5-1 and TRBJ2-3, is KAGVTQTPRYLIKTRGQQVTLSCSPISGHRSVSWYQQTPGQGLQFLFEYFSETQRNKGNFPGRFSGRQFSNSRSEMNVSTLELGDSALYLCASLPSVQGYTDTQYFGPGTRLTVL.

The chain combines TRBV30 with TRBJ2-5; the D gene is possibly TRBD2 (6 bases). The germline V gene has CDR1 GTSNPN and CDR2 SVGIG (reference sequence). CDR3 length: 11 amino acids. V dropped 3 bases and J dropped 5 bases, with 7 bases sitting between them. As DNA, the CDR3 is TGTGCCTGGAGCGCGGGGGAGACCCAGTACTTC. It specifies CAWSAGETQYF.

The chain links TRBV2 to TRBJ1-1, with D unclear. The CDR3 extends over 13 amino acids. V was pared by 8 bases and J by 1 base, with 11 bases between. Germline V lookup: CDR1 SNHLY, CDR2 FYNNEI. The CDR3: CASGVGKNTEAFF. The CDR3 DNA reads as TGTGCCAGCGGAGTGGGCAAGAACACTGAAGCTTTCTTT.

The V and J genes are TRBV5-1 and TRBJ2-3; TRBD2 might be the D (5 bases). Germline CDR1 SGHRS, CDR2 YFSETQ. This CDR3 region has 14 residues. The V gene lost 0 bases and the J gene lost 4 bases, with 9 bases spanning the gap. CDR3 bases: TGCGCCAGCAGCTTGGCCGGGCGGGCAGATACGCAGTATTTT. Encoded protein: CASSLAGRADTQYF.

The sample holds a few counts of this clone. This CDR3 is CASSDSTSGGQGQFF. CDR3 nucleotides: TGTGCCAGCAGTGACTCGACTAGCGGGGGGCAGGGGCAGTTCTTC. The chain combines TRBV6-4 with TRBJ2-1; TRBD2 matches at 13 bases. Trimming cost V 0 bases and J 12 bases; bases outside gene matches: 5. The CDR3 covers 15 residues. Germline CDR1 MRHNA, CDR2 SNTAGT.